What follows are 13 T cell receptor beta chains derived from one specimen sequenced in a study of human T cells and chemical hapten exposure. The time point denotes: patch test 1, 2 weeks after DPC sensitization. Specified treatment: therapeutic diphenylcyclopropenone sensitization with weekly scalp DPC. TCRdb used MiXCR to reprocess the RACE reads, holding one entry per CDR3 protein. The sample consists of 95,000 to 130,000 distinct CDR3 sequences, around 10% of them appearing once. The input for sequencing was whole blood, taken in connection with sensitization to the hapten diphenylcyclopropenone (DPC). These receptors were collected from a woman aged 45-59 years with alopecia areata. Some clones in this sample may be carry-over from other donors' samples.

This clonotype appeared many times. The genes are TRBV4-3 and TRBJ2-6, with 7 bases aligning to TRBD1. CDR1 is LGHNA, CDR2 YSLEER, per germline. Trimming cost V 3 bases and J 1 base; bases outside gene matches: 3. This CDR3 has 16 amino acids. For the CDR3, the DNA is TGCGCCAGCAGCCAGAACAGGGGTTCTGGGGCCAACGTCCTGACTTTC. It encodes CASSQNRGSGANVLTF.

There are a few counts of this clonotype. The gene calls are TRBV7-2 and TRBJ1-5, with D uncertain. The V and J ends lost 1 base and 5 bases respectively, with 15 bases between them. The CDR3 consists of 16 residues. Germline V gene sequence: CDR1 SGHTA, CDR2 FQGNSA. The CDR3 reads CASSLGAMVRDQPQHF. CDR3 in DNA: TGTGCCAGCAGCTTAGGGGCGATGGTGAGGGATCAGCCCCAGCATTTT.

V gene TRBV6-6 combines with J gene TRBJ2-3; a possible D gene is TRBD2 (5 bases). Germline V CDR1 and CDR2: MNHNY, SVGAGI (reference sequence). Trimming took off 7 bases at V and 0 bases at J, with 8 bases between the two ends. The CDR3 extends over 13 amino acids. CDR3 residues: CASIGLSTDTQYF. The CDR3 region has the DNA TGTGCCAGCATCGGACTGAGCACAGATACGCAGTATTTT.

On this clonotype itself: This may stem from a read error, because a much larger clone lies one nucleotide away. The rearrangement links TRBV28 to TRBJ2-5; TRBD1 agrees at 8 bases. From germline, CDR1 is MDHEN and CDR2 SYDVKM. The CDR3 loop spans 15 amino acids. V lost 6 bases to trimming and J lost 2 bases; unmatched junction nucleotides: 8. The chain's CDR3 is CASSPGGTGQETQYF. CDR3 nucleotide sequence: TGTGCCAGCAGCCCGGGCGGGACAGGTCAAGAGACCCAGTACTTC. Looking up the rest from reference TRBV28 and TRBJ2-5 gives the full variable domain: DVKVTQSSRYLVKRTGEKVFLECVQDMDHENMFWYRQDPGLGLRLIYFSYDVKMKEKGDIPEGYSVSREKKERFSLILESASTNQTSMYLCASSPGGTGQETQYFGPGTRLLVL.

The J gene is TRBJ2-3, the V gene TRBV20-1; D ambiguous. V lost 6 bases, J lost 0 bases, and 10 bases lay in between. Per germline, CDR1 DFQATT and CDR2 SNEGSKA (reference sequence). The CDR3 covers 13 residues. The CDR3, as DNA: TGCAGTGCCCCCCAATGGAGCACAGATACGCAGTATTTT. This encodes CSAPQWSTDTQYF.

This clonotype was observed a handful of times. CDR3 protein: CASSSRPGQGVSIYSNQPQHF. The CDR3, as DNA: TGTGCCAGCAGCTCACGGCCAGGGCAGGGGGTTTCCATTTATAGCAATCAGCCCCAGCATTTT. The gene calls are TRBV13 and TRBJ1-5; 7 nucleotides line up with TRBD1. The ends lost 4 bases at V and 0 bases at J; junction bases unmatched: 21. This CDR3 has 21 residues. Germline CDR1 and CDR2: PRHDT and FYEKMQ (reference sequence).

In its sample, this clonotype was seen a few times. The V and J genes are TRBV7-8 and TRBJ2-2, with D possibly matching TRBD1 (6 bases). Trimming took off 5 bases at V and 1 base at J, with 11 bases between the two ends. CDR3 length equals 15 residues. Germline CDR1 SGHVS, CDR2 FQNEAQ. CDR3 DNA: TGTGCCAGCAGCCAGAGGGGGAGGAACACCGGGGAGCTGTTTTTT. This codes for CASSQRGRNTGELFF. The variable domain in full, with the rest retrieved from reference TRBV7-8 and TRBJ2-2, is GAGVSQSPRYKVAKRGQDVALRCDPISGHVSLFWYQQALGQGPEFLTYFQNEAQLDKSGLPSDRFFAERPEGSVSTLKIQRTQQEDSAVYLCASSQRGRNTGELFFGEGSRLTVL.

The table lists this clonotype with a few counts. The chain employs TRBV3-1 and TRBJ1-5, with D possibly being TRBD1 (6 bases). The V gene lost 1 base and the J gene lost 7 bases, with 8 bases spanning the gap. CDR3 length: 13 amino acids. Germline-derived CDR1 and CDR2 are LGHDT and YNNKEL (reference sequence). DNA of the CDR3: TGTGCCAGCAGCCAAGGGGACAAGCAGCCCCAGCATTTT. Translating it yields CASSQGDKQPQHF.

The V and J genes are TRBV29-1 and TRBJ2-7; TRBD1 might be the D (5 bases). Trimming removed 7 bases from V and 7 bases from J, with 14 bases in between. The germline CDR1 and CDR2 sequences are SQVTM and ANQGSEA. The CDR3 sequence is 11 residues long. DNA for the CDR3: TGCAGCGCCCAGGGAACCCTGGAGCAGTACTTC. As protein: CSAQGTLEQYF.

At least ten counts were recorded for this clonotype. The V call is TRBV18, the J call TRBJ1-6; the D is unclear. The CDR3 consists of 14 residues. Germline loops: CDR1 KGHSH, CDR2 LQKENI. Trimming pared 3 bases from V and 7 bases from J, leaving 10 bases between. CDR3 residues: CASSPVFPNSPLHF. CDR3 in DNA: TGTGCCAGCTCACCGGTGTTCCCGAATTCACCCCTCCACTTT.

This clonotype was picked up many times. The chain combines TRBV29-1 with TRBJ2-2, with D perhaps given as TRBD1 or TRBD2 (5 bases each). V was shortened by 4 bases and J by 6 bases, with 9 bases between the two germline ends. Germline CDR1 and CDR2: SQVTM and ANQGSEA. The CDR3 has 12 amino acids. The CDR3 DNA sequence: TGCAGCGTTGGTTTGGGGGCCGGGGAGCTGTTTTTT. Translated, it gives CSVGLGAGELFF.

This clonotype was recorded a few times. The chain carries TRBV18 and TRBJ1-5; TRBD1 agrees at 7 bases. The CDR3 runs to 14 residues. Per germline, CDR1 KGHSH and CDR2 LQKENI. The V and J ends lost 5 bases and 6 bases, in that order; junction bases with no gene match: 7. The CDR3 spells CASSETGVPQPQHF. The CDR3 region has the DNA TGTGCCAGCTCAGAAACAGGGGTTCCTCAGCCCCAGCATTTT. Drawing the rest from reference TRBV18 and TRBJ1-5, the complete variable domain is NAGVMQNPRHLVRRRGQEARLRCSPMKGHSHVYWYRQLPEEGLKFMVYLQKENIIDESGMPKERFSAEFPKEGPSILRIQQVVRGDSAAYFCASSETGVPQPQHFGDGTRLSIL.

This clonotype has at least ten counts. Germline and junction disagree at one end, which may indicate a read error. The chain has TRBV7-9 and TRBJ2-2; a weak D match, TRBD2 (5 bases). The CDR3 is 13 amino acids. Per germline, CDR1 SEHNR and CDR2 FQNEAQ (reference sequence). The CDR3 nucleotides are TGTGCCAGCAAGGTAGCGAACGCCGGGGAGCTGTTTTTT. It is translated as CASKVANAGELFF. Complete variable domain (other parts from reference TRBV7-9 and TRBJ2-2): DTGVSQNPRHKITKRGQNVTFRCDPISEHNRLYWYRQTLGQGPEFLTYFQNEAQLEKSRLLSDRFSAERPKGSFSTLEIQRTEQGDSAMYLCASKVANAGELFFGEGSRLTVL.